This entry concerns a single T cell receptor beta chain. These data originate in a study of blood T cell repertoires in COVID-19. This CDR3 comprises 16 residues. J gave up 4 bases and V 1 base, and 8 bases lay outside the gene matches. In germline, CDR1 is SGDLS, CDR2 YYNGEE. TCRdb's copy holds only in-frame clones and misses some; the assay was immunoSEQ multiplex PCR. The table includes 200,000 to 250,000 clones, approximately 80% detected once. The sample comprised peripheral blood. The chain recombines TRBV9 with TRBJ2-1; 7 bases fit TRBD2. The receptor's source is a woman between 45 and 60 years old with acute or convalescent COVID-19. The CDR3 DNA is TGTGCCAGCAGCGTACTTCTCGGGGGGTCGTACAATGAGCAGTTCTTC. This encodes CASSVLLGGSYNEQFF.